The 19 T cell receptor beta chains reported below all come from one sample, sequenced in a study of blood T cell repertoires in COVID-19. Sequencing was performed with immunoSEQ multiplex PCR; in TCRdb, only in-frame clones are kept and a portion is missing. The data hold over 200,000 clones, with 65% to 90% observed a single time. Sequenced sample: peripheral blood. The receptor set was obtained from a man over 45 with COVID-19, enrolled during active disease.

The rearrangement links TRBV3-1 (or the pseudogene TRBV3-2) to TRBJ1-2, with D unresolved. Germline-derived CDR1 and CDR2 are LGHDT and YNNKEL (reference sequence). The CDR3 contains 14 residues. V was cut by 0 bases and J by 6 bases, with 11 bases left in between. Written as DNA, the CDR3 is TGTGCCAGCAGCCAAGACGAGGATTCGGATGGCTACACCTTC. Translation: CASSQDEDSDGYTF.

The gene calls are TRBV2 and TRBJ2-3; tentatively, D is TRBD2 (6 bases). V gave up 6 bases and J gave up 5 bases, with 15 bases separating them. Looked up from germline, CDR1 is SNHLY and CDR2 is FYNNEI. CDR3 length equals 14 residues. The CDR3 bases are TGTGCCAGCAGGACGGGAGACTTTGAAGATACGCAGTATTTT. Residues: CASRTGDFEDTQYF.

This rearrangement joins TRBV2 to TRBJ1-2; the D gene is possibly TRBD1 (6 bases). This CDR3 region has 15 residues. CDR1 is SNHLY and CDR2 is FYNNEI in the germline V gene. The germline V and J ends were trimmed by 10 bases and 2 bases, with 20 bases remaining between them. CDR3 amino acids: CATTGPGQENYGYTF. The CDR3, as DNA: TGTGCCACCACGGGGCCGGGACAAGAGAACTATGGCTACACCTTC.

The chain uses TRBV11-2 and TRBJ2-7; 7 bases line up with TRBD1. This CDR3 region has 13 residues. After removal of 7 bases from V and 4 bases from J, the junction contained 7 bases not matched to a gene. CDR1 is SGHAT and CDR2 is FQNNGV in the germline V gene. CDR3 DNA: TGTGCCAGCACCACCGACAGGGAGTACGAGCAGTACTTC. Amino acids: CASTTDREYEQYF.

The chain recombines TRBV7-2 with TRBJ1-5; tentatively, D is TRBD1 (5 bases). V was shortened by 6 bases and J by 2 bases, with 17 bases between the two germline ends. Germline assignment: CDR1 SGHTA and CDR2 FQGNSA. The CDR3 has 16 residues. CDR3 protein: CASSSSGTRGNQPQHF. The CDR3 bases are TGTGCCAGCAGTTCAAGCGGGACTCGTGGCAATCAGCCCCAGCATTTT.

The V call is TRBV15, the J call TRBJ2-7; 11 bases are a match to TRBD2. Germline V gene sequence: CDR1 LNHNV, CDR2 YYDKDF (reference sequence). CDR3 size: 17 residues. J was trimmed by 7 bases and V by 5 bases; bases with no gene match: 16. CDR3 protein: CATSARFPLAGGGEQYF. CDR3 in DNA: TGTGCCACCAGCGCACGATTTCCCCTAGCGGGAGGAGGTGAGCAGTACTTC. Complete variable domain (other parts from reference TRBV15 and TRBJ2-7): DAMVIQNPRYQVTQFGKPVTLSCSQTLNHNVMYWYQQKSSQAPKLLFHYYDKDFNNEADTPDNFQSRRPNTSFCFLDIRSPGLGDTAMYLCATSARFPLAGGGEQYFGPGTRLTVT.

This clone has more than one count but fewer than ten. In DNA, the CDR3 is TGTGCCAGCAGCTTAGAAGGGACAGGCTACAATGAGCAGTTCTTC. Its translation: CASSLEGTGYNEQFF. The chain employs TRBV7-8 and TRBJ2-1; TRBD1 matches 8 bases. J gave up 3 bases and V 1 base, and 2 bases lay outside the gene matches. Germline loops: CDR1 SGHVS, CDR2 FQNEAQ. This CDR3 contains 15 residues.

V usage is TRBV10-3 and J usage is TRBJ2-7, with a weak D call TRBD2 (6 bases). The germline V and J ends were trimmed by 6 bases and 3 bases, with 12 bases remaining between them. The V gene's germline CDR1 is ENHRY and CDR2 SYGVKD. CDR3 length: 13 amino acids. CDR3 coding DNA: TGTGCCATCAGGCGGGGAGAAGACTACGAGCAGTACTTC. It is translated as CAIRRGEDYEQYF.

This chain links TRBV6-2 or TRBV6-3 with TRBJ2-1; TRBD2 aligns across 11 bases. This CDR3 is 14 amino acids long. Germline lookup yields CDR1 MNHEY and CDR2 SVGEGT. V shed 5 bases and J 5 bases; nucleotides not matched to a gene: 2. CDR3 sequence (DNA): TGTGCCAGCAGTCGACTAGCGGGAAACAATGAGCAGTTCTTC. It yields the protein CASSRLAGNNEQFF.

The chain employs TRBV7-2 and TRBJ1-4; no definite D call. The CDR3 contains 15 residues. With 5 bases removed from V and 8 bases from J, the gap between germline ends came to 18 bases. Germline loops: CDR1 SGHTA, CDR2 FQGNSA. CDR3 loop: CASSISTDLGEKLFF. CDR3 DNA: TGTGCCAGCAGCATCTCGACTGACCTTGGAGAAAAACTGTTTTTT.

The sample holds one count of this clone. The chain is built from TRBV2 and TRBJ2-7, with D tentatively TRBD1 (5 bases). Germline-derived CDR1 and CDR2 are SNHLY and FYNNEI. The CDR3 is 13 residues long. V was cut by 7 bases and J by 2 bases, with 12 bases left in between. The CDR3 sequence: CASTEQVTYEQYF. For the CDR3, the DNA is TGTGCCAGCACAGAACAGGTGACCTACGAGCAGTACTTC.

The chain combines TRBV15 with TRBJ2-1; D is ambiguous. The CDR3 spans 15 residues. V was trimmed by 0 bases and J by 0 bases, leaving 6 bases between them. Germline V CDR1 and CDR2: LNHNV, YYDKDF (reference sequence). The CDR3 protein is CATSREVSSYNEQFF. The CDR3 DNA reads TGTGCCACCAGCAGAGAGGTTAGCTCCTACAATGAGCAGTTCTTC.

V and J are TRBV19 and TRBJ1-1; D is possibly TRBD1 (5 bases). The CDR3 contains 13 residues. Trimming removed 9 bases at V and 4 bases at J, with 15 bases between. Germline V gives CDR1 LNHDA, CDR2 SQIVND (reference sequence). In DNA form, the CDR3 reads TGTGCCAGCTCTCCAGTCAGGGCCACTGAAGCTTTCTTT. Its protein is CASSPVRATEAFF.

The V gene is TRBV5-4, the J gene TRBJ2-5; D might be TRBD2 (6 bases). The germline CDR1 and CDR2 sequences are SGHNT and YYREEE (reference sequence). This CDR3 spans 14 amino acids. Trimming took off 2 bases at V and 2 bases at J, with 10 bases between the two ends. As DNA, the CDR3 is TGTGCCAGCAGCTTAAAACTAGCTCAAGAGACCCAGTACTTC. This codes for CASSLKLAQETQYF.

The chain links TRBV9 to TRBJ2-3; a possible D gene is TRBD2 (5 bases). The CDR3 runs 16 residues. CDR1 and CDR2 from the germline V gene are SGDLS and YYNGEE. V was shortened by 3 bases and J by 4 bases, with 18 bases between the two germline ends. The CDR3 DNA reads TGTGCCAGCAGCGACGCAGTAGGTACTAGTTCAGATACGCAGTATTTT. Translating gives CASSDAVGTSSDTQYF.

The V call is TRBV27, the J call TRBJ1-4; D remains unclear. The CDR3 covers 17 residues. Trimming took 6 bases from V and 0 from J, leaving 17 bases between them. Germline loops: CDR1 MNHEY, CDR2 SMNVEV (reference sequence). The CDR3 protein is CASSTLGLDATNEKLFF. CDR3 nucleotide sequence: TGTGCCAGCAGCACCCTAGGACTGGATGCAACTAATGAAAAACTGTTTTTT.

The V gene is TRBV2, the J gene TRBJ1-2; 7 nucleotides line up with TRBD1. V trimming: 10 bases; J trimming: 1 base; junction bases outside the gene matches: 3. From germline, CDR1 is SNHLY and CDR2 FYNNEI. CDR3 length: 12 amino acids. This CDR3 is CAITGVNYGYTF. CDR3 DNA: TGTGCCATCACAGGGGTTAACTATGGCTACACCTTC.

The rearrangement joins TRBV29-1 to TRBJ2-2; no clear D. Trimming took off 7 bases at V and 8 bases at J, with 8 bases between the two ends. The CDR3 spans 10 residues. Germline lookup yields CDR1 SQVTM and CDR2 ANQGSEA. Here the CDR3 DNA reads TGCAGCGCCTATAGTGGGGAGCTGTTTTTT. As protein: CSAYSGELFF.

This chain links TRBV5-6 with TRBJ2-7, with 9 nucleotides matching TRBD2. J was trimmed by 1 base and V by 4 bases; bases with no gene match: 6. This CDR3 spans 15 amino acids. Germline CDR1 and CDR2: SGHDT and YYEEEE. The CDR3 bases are TGTGCCAGCAGCACCGGGACTAGCCGATCCTACGAGCAGTACTTC. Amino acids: CASSTGTSRSYEQYF.